This T cell receptor beta chain was identified during a study of blood T cell repertoires in COVID-19. Study-wide background: PBMCs, B-cell-depleted T cells, or T cells provided the cDNA or gDNA that made up the material.

Assay: immunoSEQ multiplex PCR; the TCRdb copy retains only in-frame clones and omits some. This sample has about 210,000 clones; around four fifths occur once, and the top ten carry roughly a tenth. This CDR3 is 13 amino acids long. The V and J ends lost 3 bases and 9 bases respectively, with 14 bases between them. From germline, CDR1 is LNHDA and CDR2 SQIVND (reference sequence). The source material was peripheral blood. This clonotype was sampled from a woman older than 75 with COVID-19, enrolled during active disease. The chain carries TRBV19 and TRBJ1-1; no clear D. The CDR3 spells CASSMAGLMKAFF. Written as DNA, the CDR3 is TGTGCCAGTAGTATGGCGGGGTTAATGAAAGCTTTCTTT.